Sequencing of this TCR beta chain was carried out in a study of a mutant IDH1 vaccine in newly diagnosed glioma. Background on the study: Vaccines were first given 4-6 weeks after radiotherapy alone, or with temozolomide cycles. Patients arrived already treated with radiotherapy, temozolomide, or both, most having had both. Visit V12 happened at week 35; visit V13 happened at week 47.

With regard to this clone: The antigen is unknown.

Trimming took 0 bases from V and 2 from J, leaving 21 bases between them. The CDR3 totals 18 residues. From germline, CDR1 is SGHRS and CDR2 YFSETQ. TCRdb's table, derived via immunoSEQ multiplex PCR, lists solely in-frame clones and lacks some. The sample records about 24,000 clones, about four fifths being singletons. The sample's time point: week 47, end of study. A single vaccine dose contained 300 ug of mutant IDH1 20-mer peptide, and topical imiquimod was used with it. The source material was PBMCs, sampled from a glioma patient whose treatment included an IDH1 peptide vaccine. The TCR sequence derives from a man aged 40-55 years with glioma. V usage is TRBV5-1 and J usage is TRBJ2-7; D might be TRBD1 (6 bases). The CDR3 loop reads CASSLEGLGGADTYEQYF. In DNA form, the CDR3 reads TGCGCCAGCAGCTTGGAGGGTTTAGGGGGAGCGGACACCTACGAGCAGTACTTC.